This is a list of T cell receptor beta chains from one sample in a study of blood T cell repertoires in COVID-19. Generated by immunoSEQ multiplex PCR, the TCRdb table keeps only in-frame clones and is missing some. The table has about 200,000 clones, 89% seen once. The sample consisted of PBMCs or T cells enriched from blood (not recorded which). The receptors stem from a woman in her thirties or forties with acute COVID-19. Each CDR3 is given with its conserved first and last residue. Each record gives: clone size, V gene, J gene, D gene, CDR3 DNA, CDR3 protein. The D gene is left open where the match is weak. Size tells how often a clone was seen (once, few, many) or the class of an expanded clone, and some rows leave it out.

>.|TRBV28|TRBJ1-2|TRBD1
TGTGCCAGCAGTCCCCCGGACAGGGCGAACTATGGCTACACCTTC
CASSPPDRANYGYTF
>.|TRBV7-8|TRBJ2-7|TRBD2
TGTGCCAGCAGCCCTAGGACAGGGAACACGGATGTTCTCGGGACTAGCGGGAGTCTGTACGAGCAGTACTTC
CASSPRTGNTDVLGTSGSLYEQYF
>few|TRBV28|TRBJ1-2|TRBD1
TGTGCCAGCAGGGTTTTAGGACAGGGAAGTGATGGCTACACCTTC
CASRVLGQGSDGYTF
>.|TRBV5-1|TRBJ2-7|TRBD2
TGCGCCAGCAGCCTACGACTAGCGGGGGAGCGGTACGAGCAGTACTTC
CASSLRLAGERYEQYF
>.|TRBV5-5|TRBJ2-1|TRBD2
TGTGCCAGCAGCTTTCCCGGACTAGTGTTTGAGCAGTTCTTC
CASSFPGLVFEQFF
>.|TRBV6-1|TRBJ1-4|TRBD1
TGTGCCAGCAGTGAAGGGGACAGATACAATGAAAAACTGTTTTTT
CASSEGDRYNEKLFF
>.|TRBV19|TRBJ1-4|.
TGTGCCAGTAGTAACGATTCGGGGGGGTACAATGAAAAACTGTTTTTT
CASSNDSGGYNEKLFF
>.|TRBV15|TRBJ1-2|.
TGTGCCACCAGCAGAGACAAACAGAACTATGGCTACACCTTC
CATSRDKQNYGYTF
>.|TRBV5-4|TRBJ2-7|TRBD1
TGTGCCAGCAGCACCAACAGGGGTCCCTACGAGCAGTACTTC
CASSTNRGPYEQYF
>.|TRBV28|TRBJ2-7|TRBD1
TGTGCCAGCAGAAGACAGGGGTGGCACGAGCAGTACTTC
CASRRQGWHEQYF
>.|TRBV6-5|TRBJ1-3|.
TGTGCCAGCAGTTATCGGGGGGCATCTGGAAACACCATATATTTT
CASSYRGASGNTIYF
>.|TRBV7-6|TRBJ2-7|TRBD2
TGTGCCAGCAGCTTAAAGCGAGGAACTAGCGGGGGATACGAGCAGTACTTC
CASSLKRGTSGGYEQYF
>.|TRBV2|TRBJ2-7|.
TGTGCCAGCAGTGAGACGGGGGCCTACGAGCAGTACTTC
CASSETGAYEQYF
>.|TRBV29-1|TRBJ1-1|.
TGCAGCGTTTCGGGGGTACCGAACACTGAAGCTTTCTTT
CSVSGVPNTEAFF
>.|TRBV27|TRBJ1-4|.
TGTGCCAGCAGTCCTACCCGGCGGATTGAAAAACTGTTTTTT
CASSPTRRIEKLFF
>.|TRBV6-5|TRBJ2-5|TRBD2
TGTGCCAGCAGACTAGCGGGAGGGTCAGGAGAGACCCAGTACTTC
CASRLAGGSGETQYF
>.|TRBV11-1|TRBJ2-3|TRBD1
TGTGCCAGCAGCATCGGGACAGGGGGTAATACGCAGTATTTT
CASSIGTGGNTQYF
>.|TRBV6-5|TRBJ2-3|TRBD1
TGTGCCAGCAGCCCGACAGGGAATACGCAGTATTTT
CASSPTGNTQYF
>.|TRBV10-3|TRBJ2-5|TRBD2
TGTGCCATCGGGGCGGGGGGGCGAGAGACCCAGTACTTC
CAIGAGGRETQYF
>.|TRBV30|TRBJ1-2|.
TGTGCCTGGAGTACCGGGAGCAACTATGGCTACACCTTC
CAWSTGSNYGYTF